The source of this T cell receptor (beta chain) is a study of glioma-infiltrating T cells after dendritic cell vaccination. Background on the study: Dendritic cell vaccination trial patients had either newly diagnosed or recurrent glioblastoma. Patients received autologous tumor lysate-pulsed dendritic cell vaccination between about 2003 and 2013. Patients received three intradermal dendritic cell vaccine injections at biweekly intervals.

Primers: 60 V beta forward and 13 J beta reverse. Assay: immunoSEQ multiplex PCR; the TCRdb copy retains only in-frame clones and omits some. Among about 65,000 clones listed, around nine tenths were seen once. Time point here: after dendritic cell vaccination, including at tumor progression/relapse. The CDR3 is 14 amino acids. Germline values: CDR1 SGHTA, CDR2 FQGNSA. V was clipped by 1 base and J by 7 bases, with 14 bases between them. V usage is TRBV7-2 and J usage is TRBJ2-7, with D possibly matching TRBD2 (6 bases). This material consisted of blood, taken after dendritic cell vaccination. The source of this sequence is a human donor with glioblastoma. CDR3 in amino acids: CASSLGGLAGEQYF. The CDR3 DNA follows: TGTGCCAGCAGCTTAGGTGGCCTGGCGGGAGAGCAGTACTTC.